This T cell receptor (beta chain) was captured in a study of molecular identifiers for immune sequencing clone quantification. Findings of the study overall: Spiked-in Jurkat TCR RNA corresponding to one cell was reported as detectable against 970,000 or so naive cells. The share of molecules held by clones above 20 RNA copies was over 97% in effector cells and under 1% in naive cells.

A CD8+CD4-CCR7+CD45RA+ phenotype served as the sorting definition for naive CD8 T cells. In preparing bulk TCR libraries, previously described methods and listed TCR primers were used. Using its own MiXCR run on the PCR reads, TCRdb lists one record per CDR3 protein. The sample gives about half a million distinct CDR3 sequences, about 20% of which show up once; more than 0.8% is in the top ten. Germline CDR1 is MNHEY and CDR2 is SVGAGI. The V and J ends lost 0 bases and 0 bases respectively, with 9 bases between them. The CDR3 sequence is 17 residues long. In the case of this clonotype: Its antigen is as yet unknown.

Sequenced: naive CD8+ T cells from blood, with Jurkat cell RNA spiked in. Stated subset: FACS-sorted CD8+CD4-CCR7+CD45RA+ naive T cells. This clonotype was sampled from a human donor in good health. Some libraries in this study had Jurkat cell RNA spiked in. The chain joins TRBV6-5 to TRBJ2-6; perhaps TRBD1 as D (5 bases). CDR3 amino acids: CASSYSTGYSGANVLTF. As DNA, the CDR3 is TGTGCCAGCAGTTACTCTACAGGCTACTCTGGGGCCAACGTCCTGACTTTC.